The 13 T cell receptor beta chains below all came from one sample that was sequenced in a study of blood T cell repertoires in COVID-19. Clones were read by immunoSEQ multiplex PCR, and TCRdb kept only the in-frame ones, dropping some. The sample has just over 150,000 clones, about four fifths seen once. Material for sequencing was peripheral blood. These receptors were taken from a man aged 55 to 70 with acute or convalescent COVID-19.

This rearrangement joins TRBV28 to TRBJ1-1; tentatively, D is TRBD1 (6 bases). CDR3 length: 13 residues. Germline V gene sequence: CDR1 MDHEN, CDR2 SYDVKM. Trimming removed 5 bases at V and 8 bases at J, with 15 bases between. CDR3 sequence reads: CASSPGGRDEAFF. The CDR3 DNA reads TGTGCCAGCAGTCCGGGGGGCAGGGACGAAGCTTTCTTT. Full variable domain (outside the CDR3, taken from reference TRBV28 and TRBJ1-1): DVKVTQSSRYLVKRTGEKVFLECVQDMDHENMFWYRQDPGLGLRLIYFSYDVKMKEKGDIPEGYSVSREKKERFSLILESASTNQTSMYLCASSPGGRDEAFFGQGTRLTVV.

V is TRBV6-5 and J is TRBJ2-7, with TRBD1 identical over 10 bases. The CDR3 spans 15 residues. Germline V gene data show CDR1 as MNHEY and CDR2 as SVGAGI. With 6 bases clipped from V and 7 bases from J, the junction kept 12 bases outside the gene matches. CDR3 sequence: CASRPSGTGEWEQYF. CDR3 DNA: TGTGCCAGCAGACCAAGCGGGACAGGGGAGTGGGAGCAGTACTTC.

CDR3 region: CSVAVGTGNTEAFF. DNA of the CDR3: TGCAGCGTGGCCGTCGGGACAGGGAACACTGAAGCTTTCTTT. The chain employs TRBV29-1 and TRBJ1-1; TRBD1 matches at 8 bases. Trimming took 6 bases from V and 1 from J; bases not matched to a gene: 7. Germline CDR1 and CDR2: SQVTM and ANQGSEA. The CDR3 loop spans 14 amino acids.

CDR3 DNA: TGTGCCAGCAGTAACCCCGGGATGCCCCAGCATTTT. Protein: CASSNPGMPQHF. This chain joins TRBV6-5 and TRBJ1-5; D is unclear. CDR3 length: 12 residues. The V end lost 5 bases, the J end lost 9 bases, and 11 bases lay between the germline ends. Germline-derived CDR1 and CDR2 are MNHEY and SVGAGI.

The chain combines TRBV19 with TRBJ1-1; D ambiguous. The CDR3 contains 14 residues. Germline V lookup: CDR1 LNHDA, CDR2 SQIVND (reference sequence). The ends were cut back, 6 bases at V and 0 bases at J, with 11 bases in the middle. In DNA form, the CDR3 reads TGTGCCAGTAGCTCGGGAAGCCTGAACACTGAAGCTTTCTTT. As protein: CASSSGSLNTEAFF. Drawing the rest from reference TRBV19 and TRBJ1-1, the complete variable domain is DGGITQSPKYLFRKEGQNVTLSCEQNLNHDAMYWYRQDPGQGLRLIYYSQIVNDFQKGDIAEGYSVSREKKESFPLTVTSAQKNPTAFYLCASSSGSLNTEAFFGQGTRLTVV.

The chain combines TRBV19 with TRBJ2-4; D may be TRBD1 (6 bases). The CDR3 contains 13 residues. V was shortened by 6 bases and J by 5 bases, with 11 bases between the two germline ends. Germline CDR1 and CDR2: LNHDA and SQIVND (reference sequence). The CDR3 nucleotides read TGTGCCAGTAGCCCACAGGGAGAAAACATTCAGTACTTC. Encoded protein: CASSPQGENIQYF.

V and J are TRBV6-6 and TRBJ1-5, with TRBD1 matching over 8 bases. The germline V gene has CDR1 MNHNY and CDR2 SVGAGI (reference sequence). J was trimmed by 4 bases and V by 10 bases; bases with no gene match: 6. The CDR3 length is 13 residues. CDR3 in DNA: TGTGCCATCAATGACAGGGGAAATCAGCCCCAGCATTTT. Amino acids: CAINDRGNQPQHF.

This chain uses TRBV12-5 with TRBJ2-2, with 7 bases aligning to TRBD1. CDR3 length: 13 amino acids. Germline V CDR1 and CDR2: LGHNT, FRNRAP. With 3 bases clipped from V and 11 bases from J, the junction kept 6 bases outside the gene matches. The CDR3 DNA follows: TGTGCTAGTGGTTTAGGGGGCGTCGGAGAGCTGTTTTTT. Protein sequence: CASGLGGVGELFF.

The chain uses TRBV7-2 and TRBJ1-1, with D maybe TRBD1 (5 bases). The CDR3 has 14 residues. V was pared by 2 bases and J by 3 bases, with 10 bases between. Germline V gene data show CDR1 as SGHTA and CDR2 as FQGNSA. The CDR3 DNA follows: TGTGCCAGCAGCTTAACAGGCCTCTACACTGAAGCTTTCTTT. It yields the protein CASSLTGLYTEAFF.

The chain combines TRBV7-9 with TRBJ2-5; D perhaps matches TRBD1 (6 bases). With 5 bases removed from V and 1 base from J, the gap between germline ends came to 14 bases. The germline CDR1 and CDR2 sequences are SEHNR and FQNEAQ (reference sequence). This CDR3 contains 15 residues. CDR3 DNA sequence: TGTGCCAGCAGCCCCTGGGGGCCGGGCCAAGAGACCCAGTACTTC. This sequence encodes CASSPWGPGQETQYF.

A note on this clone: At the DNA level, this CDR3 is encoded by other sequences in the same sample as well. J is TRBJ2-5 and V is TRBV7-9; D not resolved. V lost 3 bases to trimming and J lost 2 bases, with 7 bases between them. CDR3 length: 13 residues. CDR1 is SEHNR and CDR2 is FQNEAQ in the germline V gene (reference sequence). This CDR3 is CASSFQLQETQYF. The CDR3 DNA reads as TGTGCCAGCAGCTTCCAGTTACAAGAGACCCAGTACTTC.

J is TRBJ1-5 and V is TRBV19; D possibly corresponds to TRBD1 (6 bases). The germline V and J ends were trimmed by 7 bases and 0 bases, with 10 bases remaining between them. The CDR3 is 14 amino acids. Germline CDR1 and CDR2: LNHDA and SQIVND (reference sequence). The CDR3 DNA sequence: TGTGCCAGTACAGGGGCTCTTAGCAATCAGCCCCAGCATTTT. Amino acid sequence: CASTGALSNQPQHF.

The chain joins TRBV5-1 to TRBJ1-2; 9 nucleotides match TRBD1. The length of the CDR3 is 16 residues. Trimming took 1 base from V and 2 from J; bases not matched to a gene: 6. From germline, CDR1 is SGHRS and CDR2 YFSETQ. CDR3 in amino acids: CASSLTHGQGNYGYTF. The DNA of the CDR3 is TGCGCCAGCAGCTTGACCCACGGACAGGGGAACTATGGCTACACCTTC.